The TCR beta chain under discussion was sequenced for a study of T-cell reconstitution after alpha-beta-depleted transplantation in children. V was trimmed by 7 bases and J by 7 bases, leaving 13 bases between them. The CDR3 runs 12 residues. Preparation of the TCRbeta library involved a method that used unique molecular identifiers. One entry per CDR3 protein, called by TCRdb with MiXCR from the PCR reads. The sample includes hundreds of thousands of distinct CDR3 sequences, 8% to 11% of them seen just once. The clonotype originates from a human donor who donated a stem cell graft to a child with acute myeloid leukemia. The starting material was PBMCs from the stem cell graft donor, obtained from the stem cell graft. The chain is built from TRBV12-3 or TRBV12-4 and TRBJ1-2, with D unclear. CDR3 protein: CASTVEGSGYTF. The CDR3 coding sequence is TGTGCCAGCACCGTGGAGGGAAGTGGCTACACCTTC.